This T cell receptor beta chain was captured by sequencing in a study of blood T cell repertoires in COVID-19. Study-wide context: Italy, Spain and the United States were the sources of the convalescent and acute COVID-19 samples. T cells, B-cell-depleted T cells, or PBMCs provided the cDNA or gDNA that served as material.

From germline, CDR1 is KGHSH and CDR2 LQKENI. Trimming pared 3 bases from V and 3 bases from J, leaving 8 bases between. This CDR3 contains 13 residues. Study processing details: Nucleated cell number was recorded as an estimate derived from reference gene primer amplification. TCRdb's copy holds only in-frame clones and misses some; the assay was immunoSEQ multiplex PCR. V, J and clone size are taken as reported in that table, and D and trimming were inferred from the DNA itself. The sample yields 50,000 to 85,000 clones, over 75% seen once. The origin of this receptor is a human donor in a cohort sampled during active COVID-19. The sample taken for sequencing was peripheral blood. The rearrangement joins TRBV18 to TRBJ1-1, with a weak D call TRBD1 (6 bases). The CDR3 protein is CASSPSGDTEAFF. The CDR3, as DNA: TGTGCCAGCTCACCCTCAGGGGACACTGAAGCTTTCTTT.